This note documents a single T cell receptor (beta chain) sequence. The source of the sample is a study of Graves' ophthalmopathy and Graves' hyperthyroidism. Exclusion applied to patients with other autoimmune diseases, uncontrolled infections, pregnancy or lactation. Researchers took RNA transcripts and amplified TCR beta CDR3 regions from them. A first-round RT-PCR used HTBI primers, followed by a second-round multiplex PCR. TCRdb reanalysed the multiplex PCR reads using MiXCR and keeps one entry per CDR3 protein. Seen here are 600,000 to 700,000 distinct CDR3 sequences, about 38% observed once, and the top ten hold about 3.3%. Sequenced input: peripheral blood. The sequence came from an adult man with Graves' ophthalmopathy.

DNA for the CDR3: TGTGCCAGCAGCTGGAGAGGGGGCTCGGGTCCCACAGATACGCAGTATTTT. This gives the protein CASSWRGGSGPTDTQYF. The chain employs TRBV7-6 and TRBJ2-3, with 7 positions matching TRBD1. CDR3 length: 17 amino acids. Germline loops: CDR1 SGHVS, CDR2 FNYEAQ. V was clipped by 4 bases and J by 2 bases; unmatched bases: 12.